This T cell receptor (beta chain) stems from a study of blood T cell repertoires in COVID-19. The protocol was immunoSEQ multiplex PCR, while the TCRdb copy is restricted to in-frame clones and leaves out a portion. Seen here are about 130,000 clones, around 88% observed once, and the top ten hold under 2.5%. V shed 1 base and J shed 0 bases, with 16 bases lying between them. Germline assignment: CDR1 SGHAT and CDR2 FQNNGV. The CDR3 runs to 17 residues. The TCR comes from a woman aged 45 to 65 who had recovered from COVID-19. The sequencing input was PBMCs or T cells enriched from blood (not recorded which). This chain joins TRBV11-2 and TRBJ2-7; a weak D match, TRBD1 (6 bases). Here the CDR3 reads CASSLVAGVLSSYEQYF. The CDR3 bases are TGTGCCAGCAGCTTAGTGGCAGGGGTCCTCAGCTCCTACGAGCAGTACTTC.